The 2 T cell receptor beta chains reported below all come from one sample, sequenced in a study of blood T cell repertoires in COVID-19 (dated by TCRdb to about 2020). The protocol used for the library was the immunoSEQ multiplex PCR assay. Here the immuneACCESS table is served through TCRdb, limited to in-frame sequences with V and J called. Missing clones are a known gap in these copies; in checked studies unresolved V genes cover under half, and the rest lacks a known reason. For this sample the table gives 150,000 or so clones, of which roughly 87% were detected only once. Of the sample, about 1.4% falls within the top ten clones. Material: peripheral blood. All receptors come from a woman aged 45 to 65 with acute or convalescent COVID-19.

V and J are TRBV6-2 or TRBV6-3 and TRBJ2-5; TRBD1 aligns across 7 bases. Looked up from germline, CDR1 is MNHEY and CDR2 is SVGEGT. The CDR3 runs to 14 residues. V lost 6 bases to trimming and J lost 6 bases; unmatched junction nucleotides: 10. The CDR3: CASSLQGTEKTQYF. The CDR3 DNA sequence: TGTGCCAGCAGCCTACAGGGGACCGAAAAGACCCAGTACTTC.

The table lists this clone with a count of one. The chain joins TRBV11-3 to TRBJ2-7; perhaps TRBD1 as D (5 bases). V was cut by 5 bases and J by 5 bases, with 13 bases left in between. The CDR3 extends over 13 amino acids. The germline CDR1 and CDR2 sequences are SGHNT and YENEEA. The CDR3 nucleotides are TGTGCCAGCAGCCCCGAGACAGTTAACGAGCAGTACTTC. Translating it yields CASSPETVNEQYF.